These T cell receptor beta chains were read from a single sample in a study of response to subunit inactivated influenza vaccine. TCRdb ran MiXCR on the RT-PCR reads and lists one entry per CDR3 protein. The data hold 700,000 to 800,000 distinct CDR3 sequences, with around 20% observed a single time. This sample comprised PBMCs from blood, obtained 4 to 6 days after vaccination. The origin of the receptors is a man aged 50 to 60 who received an inactivated influenza vaccine. The CDR3 runs from the conserved cysteine through the conserved F or W. The D gene is left open where the match is weak. Clone size is shown for a subset of rows, as once, few, many or a class of expanded clone.

V gene	clone size	J gene	D gene	CDR3 DNA	CDR3 protein
TRBV2	-	TRBJ2-3	TRBD1	TGTGCCCTCAGTTTAGGGATACAGGGGCCCCCCACAGATACGCAGTATTTT	CALSLGIQGPPTDTQYF
TRBV2	-	TRBJ1-2	-	TGTGCCAGCAGTGATCTTTTATATGGCTACACCTTC	CASSDLLYGYTF
TRBV5-1	many	TRBJ2-1	-	TGCGCCAGCAACCGGGACTTGTACTCCTACAATGAGCAGTTCTTC	CASNRDLYSYNEQFF
TRBV5-1	-	TRBJ2-1	-	TGCGCCAGCAGCCCCGCGGGACGGTACAATGAGCAGTTCTTC	CASSPAGRYNEQFF
TRBV11-2	few	TRBJ2-1	-	TGTGCCAGCAGCTTAGTCGGCCCCACAGGGCGCATCTACAATGAGCAGTTCTTC	CASSLVGPTGRIYNEQFF
TRBV21-1	few	TRBJ2-2	-	TGTGCCAGCAGCAGACCGGAACGGGAGGACACCGGGGAGCTGTTTTTT	CASSRPEREDTGELFF
TRBV5-1	many	TRBJ2-3	-	TGCGCCAGCAGCTTGAACATGGGCAATACGCAGTATTTT	CASSLNMGNTQYF
TRBV24-1	-	TRBJ2-2	-	TGTGCCACAAACCCGGGATACCACACCGGGGAGCTGTTTTTT	CATNPGYHTGELFF
TRBV12-3/TRBV12-4	few	TRBJ2-3	TRBD2	TGTGCCAGCGCAGCGGGGGGGCATTCAGATACGCAGTATTTT	CASAAGGHSDTQYF
TRBV4-1	few	TRBJ2-1	-	TGCGCCAGCAGCCAAGGGGACGCTGTTGGGCAGTTCTTC	CASSQGDAVGQFF
TRBV20-1	-	TRBJ2-7	-	TGCAGTGCTAGAGGACTAGTCTCCTACGAGCAGTACTTC	CSARGLVSYEQYF
TRBV12-3/TRBV12-4	many	TRBJ2-2	TRBD2	TGTGCCAGCAGCGGACTAGCGGGAGTGAAGTCCGGGGAGCTGTTTTTT	CASSGLAGVKSGELFF
TRBV7-8	-	TRBJ2-1	-	TGTGCCAGCAGCTTCGGACGGTTGTACAATGAGCAGTTCTTC	CASSFGRLYNEQFF
TRBV11-2	few	TRBJ2-7	TRBD1	TGTGCCAGCAGCCTCGGGGACAGGCTCCACGAGCAGTACTTC	CASSLGDRLHEQYF
TRBV20-1	once	TRBJ2-7	-	TGCAGTGGCGGCGGGACCGGGGACTCCTACGAGCAGTACTTC	CSGGGTGDSYEQYF
TRBV29-1	-	TRBJ2-5	-	TGCAGCTGGGCGACGGTACAAGAGACCCAGTACTTC	CSWATVQETQYF
TRBV11-2	few	TRBJ2-3	-	TGTGCCAGCAGCTTACGGCCGGACGGGGATACGCAGTATTTT	CASSLRPDGDTQYF
TRBV25-1	many	TRBJ2-1	TRBD1	TGTGCCAGCAGCCCAGGACAGGGGCCCTACAATGAGCAGTTCTTC	CASSPGQGPYNEQFF
TRBV5-1	-	TRBJ1-1	-	TGCGCCAGCAGTTCTACCGGGGCCGCGGGTGGCACTGAAGCTTTCTTT	CASSSTGAAGGTEAFF
TRBV7-4	-	TRBJ1-1	TRBD1	TGTGCCAGCCATGGAGGGGGCGGTTGGAGGTACACTGAAGCTTTCTTT	CASHGGGGWRYTEAFF
TRBV29-1	few	TRBJ2-6	-	TGCAGCGTTGGGATCTCTGGGGCCAACGTCCTGACTTTC	CSVGISGANVLTF
TRBV20-1	-	TRBJ2-7	TRBD2	TGCAGTGCTAGCCGACCTCAGCGGGAGTATTACGAGCAGTACTTC	CSASRPQREYYEQYF
TRBV12-3/TRBV12-4	many	TRBJ2-1	-	TGTGCCAGCAGTTTTGGGCCTATCCGGGGGAACGATGAGCAGTTCTTC	CASSFGPIRGNDEQFF
TRBV5-1	few	TRBJ1-4	-	TGCGCCAGCAGCTTGACAGGGTGGAATGAAAAACTGTTTTTT	CASSLTGWNEKLFF
TRBV20-1	-	TRBJ2-7	TRBD2	TGCAGTGCCAGTGGGACTATTTCCTACGAGCAGTACTTC	CSASGTISYEQYF
TRBV15	-	TRBJ2-7	-	TGTGCCACCAGCAGAGTGTCATCAGGGAGTGGCTACGAGCAGTACTTC	CATSRVSSGSGYEQYF
TRBV7-3	few	TRBJ2-5	-	TGTGCCAGCAGCTTAGGGACTCTGGAGACCCAGTACTTC	CASSLGTLETQYF
TRBV29-1	few	TRBJ1-1	-	TGCAGCGTTTCGGGAGGGGCCAACATGAACACTGAAGCTTTCTTT	CSVSGGANMNTEAFF
TRBV5-1	few	TRBJ1-2	-	TGCGCCAGCAGCTTGAACTCTCGGGATGGCTACACCTTC	CASSLNSRDGYTF
TRBV12-3/TRBV12-4	-	TRBJ1-6	TRBD1	TGTGCCAGCAGAACAGGGGGGGGGTCCTATAATTCACCCCTCCACTTT	CASRTGGGSYNSPLHF
TRBV3-1	-	TRBJ2-1	TRBD2	TGTGCCAGCAGCCAAGATTCTAGCGGGGGGGAGCAGTTCTTC	CASSQDSSGGEQFF
TRBV24-1	few	TRBJ2-3	-	TGTGCCACCAGTGATTTGCGGGGGACAGATACGCAGTATTTT	CATSDLRGTDTQYF
TRBV23-1	-	TRBJ1-5	-	TGCGCCAGCAGTCAAAGTTCGGTTAGCAATCAGCCCCAGCATTTT	CASSQSSVSNQPQHF
TRBV12-3/TRBV12-4	many	TRBJ2-1	-	TGTGCCAGCAGGACAACCGGAGATGAGCAGTTCTTC	CASRTTGDEQFF
TRBV20-1	-	TRBJ2-5	TRBD1	TGCAGTGCTAGCTTCCCAGGGGGCTACCCTGGGGGAGAGACCCAGTACTTC	CSASFPGGYPGGETQYF
TRBV11-1	few	TRBJ2-1	TRBD2	TGTGCCAGCAGCTTTAGGACTAGCGGGAGGGCCCGGGGATCCAATGAGCAGTTCTTC	CASSFRTSGRARGSNEQFF
TRBV20-1	few	TRBJ2-3	TRBD2	TGCAGTGCTAGAGATCGGAGACTAGCGGGAGCTACTAGCACAGATACGCAGTATTTT	CSARDRRLAGATSTDTQYF
TRBV20-1	many	TRBJ1-5	TRBD1	TGCAGTGCTACCGGGACAGGGGACAATCAGCCCCAGCATTTT	CSATGTGDNQPQHF
TRBV7-2	-	TRBJ2-3	-	TGTGCCAGCAGCCAAAGCAGGGCCGGGGATACGCAGTATTTT	CASSQSRAGDTQYF
TRBV7-8	few	TRBJ2-5	TRBD1	TGTGCCAGCAGCTTAAGCGACAGGGGTCTAATCCAAGAGACCCAGTACTTC	CASSLSDRGLIQETQYF
TRBV20-1	few	TRBJ2-3	TRBD2	TGCAGTGGGGCGGGACTAGCTAACGACCCGGATACGCAGTATTTT	CSGAGLANDPDTQYF
TRBV29-1	few	TRBJ2-1	TRBD1	TGCAGCGTTGGACAGGGGCGCCTTAATGAGCAGTTCTTC	CSVGQGRLNEQFF
TRBV14	-	TRBJ1-3	-	TGTGCCAGCAGCCCTCCAGGGAGCTCTGGAAACACCATATATTTT	CASSPPGSSGNTIYF
TRBV6-9	few	TRBJ2-7	-	TGTGCCAGTGGTAACGAGACTGAGCCCTCCTACGAGCAGTACTTC	CASGNETEPSYEQYF
TRBV29-1	-	TRBJ2-7	TRBD1	TGCAGCGTGATCGGGACAGGGGTCTACGAGCAGTACTTC	CSVIGTGVYEQYF
TRBV10-3	few	TRBJ2-6	-	TGTGCCATCAGTGAGTCGAGGGCAGGTCTTCGTGGGTCTGGGGCCAACGTCCTGACTTTC	CAISESRAGLRGSGANVLTF
TRBV7-8	few	TRBJ2-5	-	TGTGCCAGCAGCTTAGATTTGGGACTGTGGACCCAGTACTTC	CASSLDLGLWTQYF
TRBV12-3/TRBV12-4	-	TRBJ2-4	TRBD1	TGTGCCAGCAGTACCCAGACAGGGGGGAACATTCAGTACTTC	CASSTQTGGNIQYF
TRBV28	few	TRBJ2-7	-	TGTGCCAGTACACAGGGACTCTACGAGCAGTACTTC	CASTQGLYEQYF